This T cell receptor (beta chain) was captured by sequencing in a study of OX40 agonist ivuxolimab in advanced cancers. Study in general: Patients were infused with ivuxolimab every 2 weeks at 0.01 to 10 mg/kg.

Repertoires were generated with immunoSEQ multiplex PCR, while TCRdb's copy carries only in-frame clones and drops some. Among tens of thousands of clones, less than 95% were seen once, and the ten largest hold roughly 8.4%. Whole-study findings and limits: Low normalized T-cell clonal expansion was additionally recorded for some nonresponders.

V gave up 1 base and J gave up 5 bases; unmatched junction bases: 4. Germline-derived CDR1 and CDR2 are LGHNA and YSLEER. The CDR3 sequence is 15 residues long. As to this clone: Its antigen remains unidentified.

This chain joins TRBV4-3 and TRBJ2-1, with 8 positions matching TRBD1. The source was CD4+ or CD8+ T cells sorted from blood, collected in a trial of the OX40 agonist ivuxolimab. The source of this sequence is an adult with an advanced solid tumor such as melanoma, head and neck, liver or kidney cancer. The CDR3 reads CASSQGTGFNNEQFF. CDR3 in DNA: TGCGCCAGCAGCCAAGGGACAGGGTTTAACAATGAGCAGTTCTTC.